The source of this T cell receptor (beta chain) is a study of cytomegalovirus exposure and HLA in healthy donors (TCRdb year 2017). Some background on the complete study: According to a later analysis, the roughly 120 validation repertoires were produced on the same platform as the roughly 600 repertoires of the first cohort. The study aimed to test whether cataloging public T cell receptors could reveal signatures of past pathogen exposure. A separate validation cohort of over a hundred different subjects was used in addition to the roughly 700-subject first cohort. The study combined high-throughput TCR immunosequencing, statistical association of individual TCRs with disease status, and machine learning to predict cytomegalovirus infection status. The full study reports these points: In vitro tests confirmed that a few of the cytomegalovirus-associated TCR beta chains recognize cytomegalovirus antigens. A later analysis lacked HLA typing for the validation cohort, so it scored co-occurrence in that cohort across all 110 or so repertoires. According to the authors, the approach could potentially be generalized to other disease states and immunological phenotypes. Of the cluster scores, roughly 95% were above 0 in a later analysis, which found that TCRs clustered in the first cohort also tended to co-occur in the 120 validation repertoires. Across donors, most TCR sequences were observed very rarely, whereas some public TCRs were present in many individuals. The classifier was reported to diagnose cytomegalovirus status with high specificity and sensitivity in both the original cohort and the validation cohort. In the study, around 150 TCR beta chains were listed as associated with cytomegalovirus.

Trimming removed 5 bases from V and 7 bases from J; the gene matches leave 8 bases unexplained. The germline V gene (reference sequence) yields MNHEY for CDR1 and SMNVEV for CDR2. The CDR3, cysteine through phenylalanine, is 14 amino acids long. Only CDR3 DNA is held: 42 bases, read in frame from base 1. The donors were included in the validation cohort of some 120 subjects, a group kept apart from the approximately 650-subject first cohort. Libraries came from the immunoSEQ multiplex PCR assay. In the paper's pipeline: A statistical classification framework was built to diagnose cytomegalovirus status from the catalog of TCR beta chain sequences. Drawn from immuneACCESS, this table holds only the in-frame rearrangements with V and J called that TCRdb kept. Clones are partly lost; checked studies trace under half to an unresolved V gene and leave the rest unexplained. V and J calls plus clone size are reproduced from that table; the DNA served to infer D and trimming. For this sample the table gives some 69,000 clones, of which over 90% were detected only once. The ten largest clones add up to about 4.5% of the sample.

As to this clone: The target of this receptor is not known. There are no base qualities to consult, and no much larger clone falls within one base.

The receptor chain draws on TRBV27 and TRBJ2-1; TRBD1 matches 7 bases in the middle. The source material was PBMCs. This clonotype originated in a woman under 30 in good health and CMV-seropositive. CDR3 region: CASSQGTALNEQFF. The sequenced DNA is TGTGCCAGCAGTCAGGGGACAGCTTTAAATGAGCAGTTCTTC.